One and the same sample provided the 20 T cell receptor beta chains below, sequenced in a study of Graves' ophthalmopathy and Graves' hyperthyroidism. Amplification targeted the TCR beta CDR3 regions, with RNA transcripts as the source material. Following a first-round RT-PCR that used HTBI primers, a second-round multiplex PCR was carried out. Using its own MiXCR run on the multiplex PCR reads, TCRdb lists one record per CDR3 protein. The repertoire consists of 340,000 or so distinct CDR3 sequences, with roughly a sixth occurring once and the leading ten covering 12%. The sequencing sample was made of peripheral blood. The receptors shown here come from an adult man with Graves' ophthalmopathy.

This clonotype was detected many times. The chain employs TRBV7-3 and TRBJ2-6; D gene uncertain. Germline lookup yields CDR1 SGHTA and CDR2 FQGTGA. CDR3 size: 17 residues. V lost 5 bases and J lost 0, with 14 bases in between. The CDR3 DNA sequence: TGTGCCAGCAGCCCGAAAAAACAGAGCTCTGGGGCCAACGTCCTGACTTTC. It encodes CASSPKKQSSGANVLTF.

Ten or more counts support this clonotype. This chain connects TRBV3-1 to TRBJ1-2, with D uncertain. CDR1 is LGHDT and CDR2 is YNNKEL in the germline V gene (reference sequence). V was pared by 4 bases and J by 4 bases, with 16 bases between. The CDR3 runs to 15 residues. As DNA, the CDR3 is TGTGCCAGCAGCCCACGTCCGTTTGGTCCCTATGGCTACACCTTC. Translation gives CASSPRPFGPYGYTF.

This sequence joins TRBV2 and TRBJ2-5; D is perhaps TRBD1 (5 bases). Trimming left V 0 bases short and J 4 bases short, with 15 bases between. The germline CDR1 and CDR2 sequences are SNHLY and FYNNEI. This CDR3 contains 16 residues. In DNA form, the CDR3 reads TGTGCCAGCAGTGAAGCCGGCAGGGCTAACGGAGAGACCCAGTACTTC. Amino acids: CASSEAGRANGETQYF.

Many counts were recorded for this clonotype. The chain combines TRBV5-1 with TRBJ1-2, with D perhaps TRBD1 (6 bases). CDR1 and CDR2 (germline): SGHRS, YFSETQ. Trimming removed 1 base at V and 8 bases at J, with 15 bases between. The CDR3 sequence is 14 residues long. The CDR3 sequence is CASSLTGLDFGYTF. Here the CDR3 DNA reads TGCGCCAGCAGCTTGACAGGGTTGGACTTCGGCTACACCTTC. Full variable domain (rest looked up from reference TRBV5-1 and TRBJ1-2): KAGVTQTPRYLIKTRGQQVTLSCSPISGHRSVSWYQQTPGQGLQFLFEYFSETQRNKGNFPGRFSGRQFSNSRSEMNVSTLELGDSALYLCASSLTGLDFGYTFGSGTRLTVV.

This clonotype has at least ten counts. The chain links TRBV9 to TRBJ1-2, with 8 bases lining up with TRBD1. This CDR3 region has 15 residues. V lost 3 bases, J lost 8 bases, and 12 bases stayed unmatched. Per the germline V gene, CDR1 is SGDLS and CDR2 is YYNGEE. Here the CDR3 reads CASSAGGQGARGYTF. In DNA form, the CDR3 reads TGTGCCAGCAGCGCCGGGGGGCAGGGGGCGCGAGGCTACACCTTC. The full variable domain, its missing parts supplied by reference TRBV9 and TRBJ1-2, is DSGVTQTPKHLITATGQRVTLRCSPRSGDLSVYWYQQSLDQGLQFLIQYYNGEERAKGNILERFSAQQFPDLHSELNLSSLELGDSALYFCASSAGGQGARGYTFGSGTRLTVV.

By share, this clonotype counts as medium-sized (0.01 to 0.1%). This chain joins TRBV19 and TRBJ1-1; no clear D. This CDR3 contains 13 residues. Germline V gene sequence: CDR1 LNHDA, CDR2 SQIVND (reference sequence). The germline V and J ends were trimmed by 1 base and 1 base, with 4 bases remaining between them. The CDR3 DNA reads TGTGCCAGTAGTATAGCGCGGAACACTGAAGCTTTCTTT. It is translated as CASSIARNTEAFF.

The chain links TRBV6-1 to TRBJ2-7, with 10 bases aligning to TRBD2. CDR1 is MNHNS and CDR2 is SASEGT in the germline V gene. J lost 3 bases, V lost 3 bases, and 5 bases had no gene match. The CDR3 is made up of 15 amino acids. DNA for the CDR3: TGTGCCAGCAGTGAGAGCGGGGGGGCCGACTACGAGCAGTACTTC. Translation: CASSESGGADYEQYF.

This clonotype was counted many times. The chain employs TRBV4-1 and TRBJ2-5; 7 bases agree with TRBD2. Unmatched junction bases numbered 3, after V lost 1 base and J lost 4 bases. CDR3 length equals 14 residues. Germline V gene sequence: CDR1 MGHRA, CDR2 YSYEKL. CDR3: CASSQAGGGETQYF. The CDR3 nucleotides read TGCGCCAGCAGCCAAGCGGGGGGTGGAGAGACCCAGTACTTC.

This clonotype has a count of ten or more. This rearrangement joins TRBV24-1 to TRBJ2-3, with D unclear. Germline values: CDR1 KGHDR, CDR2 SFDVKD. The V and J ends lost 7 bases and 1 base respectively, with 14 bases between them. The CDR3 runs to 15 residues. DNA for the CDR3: TGTGCCACCAGCGCGTCAAGTTTCCGCACAGATACGCAGTATTTT. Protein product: CATSASSFRTDTQYF.

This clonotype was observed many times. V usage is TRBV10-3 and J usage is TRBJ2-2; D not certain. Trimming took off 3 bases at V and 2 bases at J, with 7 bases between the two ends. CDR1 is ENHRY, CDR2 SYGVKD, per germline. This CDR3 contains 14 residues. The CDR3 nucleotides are TGTGCCATCAGTGAAACTCCCAACACCGGGGAGCTGTTTTTT. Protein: CAISETPNTGELFF.

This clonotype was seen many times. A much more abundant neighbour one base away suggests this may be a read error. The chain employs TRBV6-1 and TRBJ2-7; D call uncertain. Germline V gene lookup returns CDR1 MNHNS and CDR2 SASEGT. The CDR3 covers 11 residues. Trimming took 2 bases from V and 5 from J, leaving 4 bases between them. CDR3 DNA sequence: TGTGCCAGCAGTGAAAGAGACGAGCAGTACTTC. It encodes CASSERDEQYF.

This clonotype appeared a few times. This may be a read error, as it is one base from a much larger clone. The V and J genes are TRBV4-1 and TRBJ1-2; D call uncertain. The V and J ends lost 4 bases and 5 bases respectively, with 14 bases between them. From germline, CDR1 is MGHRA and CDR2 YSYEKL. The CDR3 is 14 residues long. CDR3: CASSRPGGGYGYTF. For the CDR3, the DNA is TGCGCCAGCAGCCGACCGGGTGGTGGATATGGCTACACCTTC.

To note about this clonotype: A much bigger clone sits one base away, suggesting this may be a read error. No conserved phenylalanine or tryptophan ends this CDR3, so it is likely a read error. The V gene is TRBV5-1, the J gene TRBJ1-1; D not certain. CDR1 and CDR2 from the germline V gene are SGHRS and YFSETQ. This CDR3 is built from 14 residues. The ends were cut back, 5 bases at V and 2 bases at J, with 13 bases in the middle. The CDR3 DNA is TGCGCCAGCAGAATCAGAAGGGCAAACACTGAAGCTTTCCTT. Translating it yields CASRIRRANTEAFL.

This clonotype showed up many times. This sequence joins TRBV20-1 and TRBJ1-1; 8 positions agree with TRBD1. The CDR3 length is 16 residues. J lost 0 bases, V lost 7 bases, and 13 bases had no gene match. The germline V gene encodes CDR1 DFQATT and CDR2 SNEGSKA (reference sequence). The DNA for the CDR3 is TGCAGTGGATACGGACCGGGACAGGACTTGAACACTGAAGCTTTCTTT. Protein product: CSGYGPGQDLNTEAFF.

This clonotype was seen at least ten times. CDR3 DNA sequence: TGCAGTGCGTGGGAGGGTCAGGGGGCCGCAGATACGCAGTATTTT. Its protein product is CSAWEGQGAADTQYF. The chain joins TRBV20-1 to TRBJ2-3, with D possibly matching TRBD1 (8 bases). This CDR3 has 15 amino acids. V lost 6 bases and J lost 4, with 20 bases in between. The germline CDR1 and CDR2 sequences are DFQATT and SNEGSKA (reference sequence).

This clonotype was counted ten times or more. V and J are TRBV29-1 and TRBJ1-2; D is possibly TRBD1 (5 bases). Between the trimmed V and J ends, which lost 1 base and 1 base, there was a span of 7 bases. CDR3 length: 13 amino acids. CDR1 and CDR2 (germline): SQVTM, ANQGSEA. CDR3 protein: CSVEGTINYGYTF. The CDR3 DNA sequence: TGCAGCGTTGAAGGGACAATTAACTATGGCTACACCTTC.

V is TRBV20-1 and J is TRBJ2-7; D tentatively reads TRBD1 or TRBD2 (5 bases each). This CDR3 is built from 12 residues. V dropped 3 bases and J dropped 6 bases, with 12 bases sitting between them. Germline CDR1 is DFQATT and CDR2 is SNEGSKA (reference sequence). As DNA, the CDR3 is TGCAGTGCTAGCGGGACGGTACGCGAGCAGTACTTC. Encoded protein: CSASGTVREQYF.

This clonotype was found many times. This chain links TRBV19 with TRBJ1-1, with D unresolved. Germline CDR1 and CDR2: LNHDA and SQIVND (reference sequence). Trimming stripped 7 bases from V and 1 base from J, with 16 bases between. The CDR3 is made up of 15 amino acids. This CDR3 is CASKIWPETNTEAFF. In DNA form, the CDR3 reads TGTGCCAGTAAGATTTGGCCGGAAACGAACACTGAAGCTTTCTTT.

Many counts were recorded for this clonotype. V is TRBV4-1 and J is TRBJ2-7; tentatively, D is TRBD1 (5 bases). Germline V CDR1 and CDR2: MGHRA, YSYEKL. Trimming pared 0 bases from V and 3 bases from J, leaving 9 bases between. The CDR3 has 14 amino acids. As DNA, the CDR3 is TGCGCCAGCAGCCAAGATCCAGGGAACTACGAGCAGTACTTC. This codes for CASSQDPGNYEQYF.

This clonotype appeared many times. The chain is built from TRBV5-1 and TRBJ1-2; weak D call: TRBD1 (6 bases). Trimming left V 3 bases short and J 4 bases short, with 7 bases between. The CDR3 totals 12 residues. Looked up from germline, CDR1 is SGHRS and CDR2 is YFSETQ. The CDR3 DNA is TGCGCCAGCAGCTGGGACACCTATGGCTACACCTTC. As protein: CASSWDTYGYTF.